The text below deals with one T cell receptor beta chain. Random hexamers were used to reverse transcribe the RNA input (roughly 0.5 to 1 ug). Amplification of TCR beta CDR3 by immunoSEQ multiplex PCR spanned 54 Vbeta and 13 Jbeta. MiXCR, run by TCRdb on the immunoSEQ multiplex PCR reads, gives a single entry per CDR3 protein. The table has about 400,000 distinct CDR3 sequences, more than 70% seen once; the top ten hold approximately 0.11%. The CDR3 length is 19 residues. V lost 4 bases to trimming and J lost 3 bases; unmatched junction nucleotides: 12. Germline V lookup: CDR1 MDHEN, CDR2 SYDVKM. The data derive from a study of CD8 T cells in Susac syndrome.

This receptor was identified in a human donor with multiple sclerosis. Sequenced sample: CD8+ T cells from PBMCs. The gene calls are TRBV28 and TRBJ2-6; 10 bases map to TRBD1. CDR3 in amino acids: CASSSETGTGVFGANVLTF. As DNA, the CDR3 is TGTGCCAGCAGTTCCGAAACCGGGACAGGGGTTTTTGGGGCCAACGTCCTGACTTTC.